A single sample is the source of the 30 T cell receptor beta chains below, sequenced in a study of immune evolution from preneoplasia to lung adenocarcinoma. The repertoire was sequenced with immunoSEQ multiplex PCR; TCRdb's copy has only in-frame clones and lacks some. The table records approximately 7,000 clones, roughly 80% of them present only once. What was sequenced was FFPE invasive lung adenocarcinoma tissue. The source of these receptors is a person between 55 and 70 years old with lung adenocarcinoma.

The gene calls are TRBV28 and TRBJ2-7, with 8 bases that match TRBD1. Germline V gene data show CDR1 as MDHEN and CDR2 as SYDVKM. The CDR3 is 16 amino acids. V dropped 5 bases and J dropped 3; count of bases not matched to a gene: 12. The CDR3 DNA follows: TGTGCCAGCAGTAGAGCGCAGGGGGCCGGCCACTACGAGCAGTACTTC. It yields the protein CASSRAQGAGHYEQYF.

The CDR3 DNA follows: TGTGCCAGCAGCTCACAGGGGGCAAGACCTGAAGCTTTCTTT. This sequence encodes CASSSQGARPEAFF. V gene TRBV7-2 combines with J gene TRBJ1-1; 9 positions match TRBD1. The CDR3 length is 14 residues. From germline, CDR1 is SGHTA and CDR2 FQGNSA. Trimming at V came to 4 bases and at J to 6 bases, leaving 6 bases not matched to a gene.

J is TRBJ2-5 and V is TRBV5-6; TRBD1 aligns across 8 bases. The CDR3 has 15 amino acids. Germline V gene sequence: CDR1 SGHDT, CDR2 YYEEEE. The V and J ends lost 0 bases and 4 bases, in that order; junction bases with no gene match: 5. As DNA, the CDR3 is TGTGCCAGCAGCTTGGTTGCAGGGGGCCGAGAGACCCAGTACTTC. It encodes CASSLVAGGRETQYF.

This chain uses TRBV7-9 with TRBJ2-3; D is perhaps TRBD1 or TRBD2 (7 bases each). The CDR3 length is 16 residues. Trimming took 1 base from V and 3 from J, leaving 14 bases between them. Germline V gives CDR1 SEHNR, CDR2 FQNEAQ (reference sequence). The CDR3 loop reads CASSLVWQGGTDTQYF. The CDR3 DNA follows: TGTGCCAGCAGCTTAGTATGGCAGGGGGGGACAGATACGCAGTATTTT.

CDR3 in amino acids: CASSSTGTSGSNEQFF. DNA of the CDR3: TGTGCCAGCAGTTCGACCGGGACTAGCGGGTCGAATGAGCAGTTCTTC. The chain uses TRBV2 and TRBJ2-1; TRBD2 matches at 12 bases. There are 16 residues in the CDR3. Trimming removed 5 bases from V and 7 bases from J; junction bases left unmatched: 9. Germline V gene data show CDR1 as SNHLY and CDR2 as FYNNEI.

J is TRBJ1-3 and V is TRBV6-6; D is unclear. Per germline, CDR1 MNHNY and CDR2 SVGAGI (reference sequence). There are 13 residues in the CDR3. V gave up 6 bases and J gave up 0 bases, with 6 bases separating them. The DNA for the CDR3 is TGTGCCAGCAGAGAGAGCTCTGGAAACACCATATATTTT. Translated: CASRESSGNTIYF.

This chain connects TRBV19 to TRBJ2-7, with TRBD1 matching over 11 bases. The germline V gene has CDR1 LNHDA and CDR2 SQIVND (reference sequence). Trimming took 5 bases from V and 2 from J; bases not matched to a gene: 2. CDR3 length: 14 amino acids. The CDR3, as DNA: TGTGCCAGTAGTCGGGACAGGGGGACCTACGAGCAGTACTTC. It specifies CASSRDRGTYEQYF.

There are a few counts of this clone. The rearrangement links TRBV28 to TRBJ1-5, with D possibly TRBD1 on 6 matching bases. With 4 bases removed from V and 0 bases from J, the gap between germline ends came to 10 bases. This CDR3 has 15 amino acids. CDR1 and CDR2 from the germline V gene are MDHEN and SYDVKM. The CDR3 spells CASSSAGVSNQPQHF. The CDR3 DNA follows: TGTGCCAGCAGTTCCGCAGGGGTTAGCAATCAGCCCCAGCATTTT. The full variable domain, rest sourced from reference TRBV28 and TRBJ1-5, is DVKVTQSSRYLVKRTGEKVFLECVQDMDHENMFWYRQDPGLGLRLIYFSYDVKMKEKGDIPEGYSVSREKKERFSLILESASTNQTSMYLCASSSAGVSNQPQHFGDGTRLSIL.

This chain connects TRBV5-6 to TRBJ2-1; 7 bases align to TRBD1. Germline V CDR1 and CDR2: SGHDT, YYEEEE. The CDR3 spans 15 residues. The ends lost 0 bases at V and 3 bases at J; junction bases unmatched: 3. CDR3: CASSLGDSLYNEQFF. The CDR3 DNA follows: TGTGCCAGCAGCTTGGGGGACAGCCTCTACAATGAGCAGTTCTTC.

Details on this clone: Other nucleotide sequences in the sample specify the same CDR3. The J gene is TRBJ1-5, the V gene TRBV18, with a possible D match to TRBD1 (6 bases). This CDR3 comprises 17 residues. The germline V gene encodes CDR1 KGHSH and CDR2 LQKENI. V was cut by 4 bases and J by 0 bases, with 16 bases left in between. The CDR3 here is CASSQGQSLYSNQPQHF. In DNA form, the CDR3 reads TGTGCCAGCTCACAAGGACAGAGCCTGTATAGCAATCAGCCCCAGCATTTT. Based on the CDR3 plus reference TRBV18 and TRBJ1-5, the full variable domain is NAGVMQNPRHLVRRRGQEARLRCSPMKGHSHVYWYRQLPEEGLKFMVYLQKENIIDESGMPKERFSAEFPKEGPSILRIQQVVRGDSAAYFCASSQGQSLYSNQPQHFGDGTRLSIL.

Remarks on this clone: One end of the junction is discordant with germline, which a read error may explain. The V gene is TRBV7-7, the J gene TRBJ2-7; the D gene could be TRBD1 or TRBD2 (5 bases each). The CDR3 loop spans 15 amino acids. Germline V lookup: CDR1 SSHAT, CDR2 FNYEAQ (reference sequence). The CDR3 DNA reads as TGTGCTAGCAGCCATGGCCCGGGGCTCGGGTACGAGCAGTACTTC. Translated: CASSHGPGLGYEQYF.

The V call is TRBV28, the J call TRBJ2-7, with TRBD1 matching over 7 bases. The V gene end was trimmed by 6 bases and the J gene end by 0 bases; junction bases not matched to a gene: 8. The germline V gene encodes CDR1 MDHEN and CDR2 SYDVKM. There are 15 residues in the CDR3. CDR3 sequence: CASRSLQGLSYEQYF. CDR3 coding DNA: TGTGCCAGCAGATCCTTACAGGGGCTCTCCTACGAGCAGTACTTC.

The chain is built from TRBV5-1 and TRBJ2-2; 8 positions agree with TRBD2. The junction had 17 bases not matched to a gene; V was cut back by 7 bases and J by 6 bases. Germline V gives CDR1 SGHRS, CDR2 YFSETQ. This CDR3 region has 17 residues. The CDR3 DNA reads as TGCGCCAGCTCCTTGAGCGGGGGAGTAGGTCGTGCCGGGGAGCTGTTTTTT. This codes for CASSLSGGVGRAGELFF.

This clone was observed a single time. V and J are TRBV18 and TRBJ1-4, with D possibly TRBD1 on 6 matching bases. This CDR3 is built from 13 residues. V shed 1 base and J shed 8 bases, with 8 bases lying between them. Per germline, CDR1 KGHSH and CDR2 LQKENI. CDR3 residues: CASSPQTGEKLFF. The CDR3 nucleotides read TGTGCCAGCTCACCACAGACAGGCGAAAAACTGTTTTTT.

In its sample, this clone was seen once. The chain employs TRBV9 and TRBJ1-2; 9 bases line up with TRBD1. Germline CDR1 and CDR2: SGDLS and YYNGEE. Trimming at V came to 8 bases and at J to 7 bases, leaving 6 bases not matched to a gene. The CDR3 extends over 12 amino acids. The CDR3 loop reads CASERTGAGYTF. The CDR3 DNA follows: TGTGCCAGTGAGCGGACAGGGGCTGGCTACACCTTC.

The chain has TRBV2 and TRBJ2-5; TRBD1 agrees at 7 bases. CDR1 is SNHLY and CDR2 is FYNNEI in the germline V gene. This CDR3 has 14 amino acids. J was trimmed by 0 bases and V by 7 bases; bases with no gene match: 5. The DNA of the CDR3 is TGTGCCAGCACCCAGGGACAGAACCAAGAGACCCAGTACTTC. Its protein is CASTQGQNQETQYF.

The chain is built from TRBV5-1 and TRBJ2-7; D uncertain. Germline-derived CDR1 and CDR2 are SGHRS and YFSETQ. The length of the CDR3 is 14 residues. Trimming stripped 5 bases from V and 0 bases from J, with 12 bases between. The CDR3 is CASSPGSNSYEQYF. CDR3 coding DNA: TGCGCCAGCAGTCCCGGGTCAAACTCCTACGAGCAGTACTTC.

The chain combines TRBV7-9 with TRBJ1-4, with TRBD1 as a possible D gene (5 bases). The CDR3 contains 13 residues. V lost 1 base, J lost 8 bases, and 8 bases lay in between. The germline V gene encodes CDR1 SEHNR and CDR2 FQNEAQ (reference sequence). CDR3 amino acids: CASSLGDSEKLFF. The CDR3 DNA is TGTGCCAGCAGCTTAGGGGACTCAGAAAAACTGTTTTTT.

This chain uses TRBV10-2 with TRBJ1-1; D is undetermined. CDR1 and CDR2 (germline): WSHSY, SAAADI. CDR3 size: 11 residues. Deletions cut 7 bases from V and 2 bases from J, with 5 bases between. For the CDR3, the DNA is TGCGCCAGCACGCATAACACTGAAGCTTTCTTT. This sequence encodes CASTHNTEAFF.

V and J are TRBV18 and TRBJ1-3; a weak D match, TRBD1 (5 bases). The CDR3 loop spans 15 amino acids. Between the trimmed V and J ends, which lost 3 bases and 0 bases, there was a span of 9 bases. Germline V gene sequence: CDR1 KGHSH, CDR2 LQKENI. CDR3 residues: CASSPTTDSGNTIYF. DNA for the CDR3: TGTGCCAGCTCACCCACGACAGACTCTGGAAACACCATATATTTT. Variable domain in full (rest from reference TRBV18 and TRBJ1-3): NAGVMQNPRHLVRRRGQEARLRCSPMKGHSHVYWYRQLPEEGLKFMVYLQKENIIDESGMPKERFSAEFPKEGPSILRIQQVVRGDSAAYFCASSPTTDSGNTIYFGEGSWLTVV.

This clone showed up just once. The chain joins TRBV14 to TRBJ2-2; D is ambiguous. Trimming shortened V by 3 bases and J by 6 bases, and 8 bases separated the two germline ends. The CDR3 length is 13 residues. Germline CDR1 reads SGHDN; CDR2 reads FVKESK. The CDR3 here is CASSQSVPGELFF. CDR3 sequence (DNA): TGTGCCAGCAGCCAGTCGGTCCCCGGGGAGCTGTTTTTT.

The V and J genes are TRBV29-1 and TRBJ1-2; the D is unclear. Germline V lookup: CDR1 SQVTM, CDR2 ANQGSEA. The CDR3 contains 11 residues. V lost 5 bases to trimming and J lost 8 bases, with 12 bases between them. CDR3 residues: CSVKMPWGYTF. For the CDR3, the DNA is TGCAGCGTTAAGATGCCTTGGGGCTACACCTTC.

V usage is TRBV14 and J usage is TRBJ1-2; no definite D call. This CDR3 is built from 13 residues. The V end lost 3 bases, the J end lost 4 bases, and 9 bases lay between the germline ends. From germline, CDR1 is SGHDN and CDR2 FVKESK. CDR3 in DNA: TGTGCCAGCAGCCAGGGGAGAGGCTATGGCTACACCTTC. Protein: CASSQGRGYGYTF. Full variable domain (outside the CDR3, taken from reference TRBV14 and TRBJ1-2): EAGVTQFPSHSVIEKGQTVTLRCDPISGHDNLYWYRRVMGKEIKFLLHFVKESKQDESGMPNNRFLAERTGGTYSTLKVQPAELEDSGVYFCASSQGRGYGYTFGSGTRLTVV.

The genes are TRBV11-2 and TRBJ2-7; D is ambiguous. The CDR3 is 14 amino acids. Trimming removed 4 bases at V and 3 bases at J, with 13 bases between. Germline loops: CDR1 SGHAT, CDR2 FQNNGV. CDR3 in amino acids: CASSSSGRYYEQYF. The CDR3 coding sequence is TGTGCCAGCAGCTCGTCAGGTCGCTACTACGAGCAGTACTTC.

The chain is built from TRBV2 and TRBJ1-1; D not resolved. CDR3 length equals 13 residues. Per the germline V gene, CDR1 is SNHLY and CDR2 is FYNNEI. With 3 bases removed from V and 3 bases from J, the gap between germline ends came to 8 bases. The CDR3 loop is CASSDSTYTEAFF. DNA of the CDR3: TGTGCCAGCAGTGACTCGACTTACACTGAAGCTTTCTTT.

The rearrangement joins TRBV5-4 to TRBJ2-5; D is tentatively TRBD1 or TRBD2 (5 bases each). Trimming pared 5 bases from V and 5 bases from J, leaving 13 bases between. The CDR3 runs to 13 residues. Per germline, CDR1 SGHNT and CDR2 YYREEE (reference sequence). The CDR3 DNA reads TGTGCCAGCAGTTTCGACTGGGGGGAGACCCAGTACTTC. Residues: CASSFDWGETQYF.

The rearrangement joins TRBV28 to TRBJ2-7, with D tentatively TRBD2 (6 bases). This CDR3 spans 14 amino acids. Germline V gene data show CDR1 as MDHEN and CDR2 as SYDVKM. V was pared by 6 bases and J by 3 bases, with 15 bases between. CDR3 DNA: TGTGCCAGCAGCCGCGGGGTGTTCGGCTACGAGCAGTACTTC. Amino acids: CASSRGVFGYEQYF. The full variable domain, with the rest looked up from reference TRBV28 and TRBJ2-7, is DVKVTQSSRYLVKRTGEKVFLECVQDMDHENMFWYRQDPGLGLRLIYFSYDVKMKEKGDIPEGYSVSREKKERFSLILESASTNQTSMYLCASSRGVFGYEQYFGPGTRLTVT.

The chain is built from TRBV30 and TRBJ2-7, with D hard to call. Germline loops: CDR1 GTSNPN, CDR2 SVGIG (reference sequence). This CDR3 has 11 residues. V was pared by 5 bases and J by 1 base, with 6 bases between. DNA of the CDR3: TGTGCCTGGGGGATTTCCTACGAGCAGTACTTC. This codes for CAWGISYEQYF.

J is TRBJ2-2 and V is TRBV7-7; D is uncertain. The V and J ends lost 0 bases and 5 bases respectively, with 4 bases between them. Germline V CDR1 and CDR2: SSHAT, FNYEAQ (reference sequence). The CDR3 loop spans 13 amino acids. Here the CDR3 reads CASSLAGTGELFF. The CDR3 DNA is TGTGCCAGCAGCTTAGCGGGGACCGGGGAGCTGTTTTTT.

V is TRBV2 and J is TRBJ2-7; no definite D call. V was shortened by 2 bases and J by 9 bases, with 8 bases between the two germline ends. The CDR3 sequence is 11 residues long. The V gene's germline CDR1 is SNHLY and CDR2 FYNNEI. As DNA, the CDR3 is TGTGCCAGCAGTGAAAAGTCCCGGCAGTACTTC. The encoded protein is CASSEKSRQYF.